These 3 T cell receptor beta chains were all obtained from the same sample, sequenced in a study of vaccination and CD4 T cells after COVID-19. These receptors' antigens are unknown. Sequenced with the Oncomine TCR Beta short-read assay was DNA taken from cultured CD4+ T cells. MiXCR was run by TCRdb on the PCR reads, yielding one entry per CDR3 protein. The table shows fewer than 20,000 distinct CDR3 sequences, with around 47% occurring only once. The time point here: late sampling 161 to 241 days after vaccination in a few convalescent patients. Regarding treatment: approximately nine-day PBMC culture with coronavirus spike peptide pools or control peptides (ViraFEST assay). Sequencing used CD4+ T cells from blood, cultured in vitro, obtained about 7 months after SARS-CoV-2 vaccination. Source of these receptors: a human donor who had recovered from COVID-19.

The chain combines TRBV20-1 with TRBJ2-5, with 8 bases aligning to TRBD1. In germline, CDR1 is DFQATT, CDR2 SNEGSKA (reference sequence). The CDR3 covers 20 residues. V trimming: 2 bases; J trimming: 2 bases; junction bases outside the gene matches: 22. In nucleotides, the CDR3 is TGCAGTGCTAGACAAGTGCGGACAGGGCGTCTCTGGGACCAACAAGAGACCCAGTACTTC. Protein: CSARQVRTGRLWDQQETQYF.

Notes on this clonotype: The junction differs from germline at one of its ends, possibly a read error. The rearrangement joins TRBV10-3 to TRBJ1-1; D is undetermined. CDR3 length: 12 amino acids. Germline-derived CDR1 and CDR2 are ENHRY and SYGVKD. In DNA, the CDR3 is TGTGCCAGCAGTTGGGGATTGGAAAGGGCTTTCTTT. This translates into CASSWGLERAFF.

The chain couples TRBV6-5 to TRBJ2-7; D not certain. V was trimmed by 0 bases and J by 3 bases, leaving 9 bases between them. Germline loops: CDR1 MNHEY, CDR2 SVGAGI. The CDR3 has 14 amino acids. Written as DNA, the CDR3 is TGTGCCAGCAGTTACTCTCCAGATATCTACGAGCAGTACTTC. Translating it yields CASSYSPDIYEQYF.